This paragraph reports one T cell receptor beta chain. Patients who had autoimmune disease history or got systemic immunosuppression were left out. The CDR3 length is 12 residues. Germline V lookup: CDR1 SGHDT, CDR2 YYEEEE. Trimming removed 0 bases at V and 8 bases at J, with 6 bases between. The method was immunoSEQ multiplex PCR; TCRdb's version includes in-frame clones alone and lacks a portion of them. The table shows tens of thousands of clones, with approximately 86% occurring only once. This entry is derived from a study of OX40 agonist ivuxolimab in advanced cancers. The chain couples TRBV5-6 to TRBJ2-1; perhaps TRBD1 as D (6 bases). This specimen consisted of CD4+ or CD8+ T cells sorted from blood, obtained in a trial of the OX40 agonist ivuxolimab. The TCR sequence derives from an adult with an advanced solid tumor such as melanoma, head and neck, liver or kidney cancer. Here the CDR3 reads CASSLDRDEQFF. The CDR3 DNA sequence: TGTGCCAGCAGCTTGGACAGGGATGAGCAGTTCTTC. The entire variable domain, with the rest obtained from reference TRBV5-6 and TRBJ2-1, is as follows: DAGVTQSPTHLIKTRGQQVTLRCSPKSGHDTVSWYQQALGQGPQFIFQYYEEEERQRGNFPDRFSGHQFPNYSSELNVNALLLGDSALYLCASSLDRDEQFFGPGTRLTVL.